The TCR beta chain under discussion was sequenced for a study of shared clonotypes between healthy human individuals. Donors were healthy HIV-negative adults without recent acute infections or vaccinations. CDR1 SNHLY and CDR2 FYNNEI come from the germline V gene. The J segment lost 2 bases and the V segment lost 7 bases, leaving 6 bases of the junction unmatched. This CDR3 is 14 amino acids long. Sequencing used immunoSEQ multiplex PCR; TCRdb keeps in-frame clones, though not all of them. The repertoire holds about 2.3 million clones, with under 95% as singletons. Study-level points and caveats: An anticipated effect of sequencing depth on clonotype sharing among donors was recognized.

Remarks on this clone: Its matching antigen is unknown.

The receptor was isolated from a man younger than 35 in good health. Some clones in this sample may be carry-over from other donors' samples. Material: naive CD4+ T cells from PBMCs. The subset here: CD45RA+ positively selected. This rearrangement joins TRBV2 to TRBJ2-7; 9 positions agree with TRBD2. The CDR3 DNA reads TGTGCCAGCACCCTGACTAGCGGAACCTACGAGCAGTACTTC. It yields the protein CASTLTSGTYEQYF.